Presented here are 25 T cell receptor beta chains from one specimen sequenced in a study of blood T cell repertoires in COVID-19. Sequencing used immunoSEQ multiplex PCR; TCRdb keeps in-frame clones, though not all of them. The table records about 84,000 clones, 65% to 85% of them present only once. The sample taken for sequencing was peripheral blood. The source is an elderly man with active or convalescent COVID-19.

The chain recombines TRBV28 with TRBJ1-1, with 7 bases identical to TRBD1. Unmatched junction bases numbered 11, after V lost 7 bases and J lost 6 bases. Germline V gene data show CDR1 as MDHEN and CDR2 as SYDVKM. CDR3 length equals 14 residues. The CDR3 DNA reads TGTGCCAGCAAATCCCCCAGGGGGAGTTCTGAAGCTTTCTTT. Translation gives CASKSPRGSSEAFF. The complete variable domain, with remaining parts taken from reference TRBV28 and TRBJ1-1, reads DVKVTQSSRYLVKRTGEKVFLECVQDMDHENMFWYRQDPGLGLRLIYFSYDVKMKEKGDIPEGYSVSREKKERFSLILESASTNQTSMYLCASKSPRGSSEAFFGQGTRLTVV.

V usage is TRBV5-1 and J usage is TRBJ2-1; 8 nucleotides line up with TRBD2. This CDR3 comprises 15 residues. The V gene's germline CDR1 is SGHRS and CDR2 YFSETQ. V trimming: 0 bases; J trimming: 3 bases; junction bases outside the gene matches: 2. The CDR3 DNA follows: TGCGCCAGCAGCTTGGGACTAGCGTTCTACAATGAGCAGTTCTTC. It specifies CASSLGLAFYNEQFF.

The V call is TRBV5-4, the J call TRBJ2-5; tentatively, D is TRBD2 (5 bases). The CDR3 is 14 amino acids. Germline V gene lookup returns CDR1 SGHNT and CDR2 YYREEE (reference sequence). V lost 3 bases, J lost 3 bases, and 12 bases lay in between. The CDR3 loop is CASSWGVGEETQYF. The CDR3 coding sequence is TGTGCCAGCAGCTGGGGAGTGGGAGAAGAGACCCAGTACTTC.

This clone was recorded a few times. V gene TRBV5-8 combines with J gene TRBJ2-7; 7 bases match TRBD2. The CDR3 is 15 residues long. The junction had 9 bases not matched to a gene; V was cut back by 4 bases and J by 2 bases. Germline CDR1 reads SGHTS; CDR2 reads YDEGEE. This chain's CDR3 is CASSRGGSDPYEQYF. DNA of the CDR3: TGTGCCAGCAGCCGCGGGGGATCGGACCCCTACGAGCAGTACTTC.

The V and J genes are TRBV7-9 and TRBJ2-1, with D tentatively TRBD1 (6 bases). CDR1 and CDR2 from the germline V gene are SEHNR and FQNEAQ (reference sequence). The CDR3 sequence is 14 residues long. Trimming removed 3 bases at V and 6 bases at J, with 12 bases between. The CDR3 region has the DNA TGTGCCAGCAGCTTTGGGCCAGGGGTCAATGAGCAGTTCTTC. Amino acid sequence: CASSFGPGVNEQFF. Drawing the rest from reference TRBV7-9 and TRBJ2-1, the complete variable domain is DTGVSQNPRHKITKRGQNVTFRCDPISEHNRLYWYRQTLGQGPEFLTYFQNEAQLEKSRLLSDRFSAERPKGSFSTLEIQRTEQGDSAMYLCASSFGPGVNEQFFGPGTRLTVL.

This chain uses TRBV25-1 with TRBJ1-3; possibly TRBD1 for D (6 bases). V gave up 6 bases and J gave up 1 base, with 16 bases separating them. This CDR3 is 16 amino acids long. The germline V gene encodes CDR1 MGHDK and CDR2 SYGVNS. The CDR3 DNA is TGTGCCAGCAGCACGATTGGGGGGGCTTCTGGAAACACCATATATTTT. It translates to CASSTIGGASGNTIYF.

The chain links TRBV4-1 to TRBJ2-1, with D perhaps TRBD1 (6 bases). Trimming removed 0 bases at V and 10 bases at J, with 16 bases between. In germline, CDR1 is MGHRA, CDR2 YSYEKL. This CDR3 has 15 residues. CDR3 DNA: TGCGCCAGCAGCCAAGACTGGACAGCAAACTACGAGCAGTTCTTC. Translating it yields CASSQDWTANYEQFF.

The genes are TRBV28 and TRBJ2-5; D unresolved. The germline V gene encodes CDR1 MDHEN and CDR2 SYDVKM. The CDR3 has 14 amino acids. Trimming shortened V by 2 bases and J by 1 base, and 8 bases separated the two germline ends. The DNA for the CDR3 is TGTGCCAGCAGTTTAGGGCAGGCCCAAGAGACCCAGTACTTC. Its protein is CASSLGQAQETQYF. Full variable domain (rest looked up from reference TRBV28 and TRBJ2-5): DVKVTQSSRYLVKRTGEKVFLECVQDMDHENMFWYRQDPGLGLRLIYFSYDVKMKEKGDIPEGYSVSREKKERFSLILESASTNQTSMYLCASSLGQAQETQYFGPGTRLLVL.

The CDR3 here is CASSYSTRTENTEAFF. As DNA, the CDR3 is TGTGCCAGCAGTTACTCTACTAGGACAGAGAACACTGAAGCTTTCTTT. The chain recombines TRBV6-5 with TRBJ1-1; the D gene is possibly TRBD1 (6 bases). V was cut by 0 bases and J by 1 base, with 12 bases left in between. CDR3 length equals 16 residues. The germline V gene has CDR1 MNHEY and CDR2 SVGAGI.

The gene calls are TRBV5-6 and TRBJ1-1; D perhaps matches TRBD1 (5 bases). V was cut by 4 bases and J by 3 bases, with 19 bases left in between. The CDR3 sequence is 16 residues long. Germline CDR1 is SGHDT and CDR2 is YYEEEE. The chain's CDR3 is CASSNPTDSYYTEAFF. In DNA form, the CDR3 reads TGTGCCAGCAGCAACCCGACCGACAGTTATTACACTGAAGCTTTCTTT. The whole variable domain, remainder taken from reference TRBV5-6 and TRBJ1-1, is DAGVTQSPTHLIKTRGQQVTLRCSPKSGHDTVSWYQQALGQGPQFIFQYYEEEERQRGNFPDRFSGHQFPNYSSELNVNALLLGDSALYLCASSNPTDSYYTEAFFGQGTRLTVV.

The V call is TRBV18, the J call TRBJ2-1, with 8 bases matching TRBD1. The length of the CDR3 is 15 residues. The J segment lost 6 bases and the V segment lost 2 bases, leaving 6 bases of the junction unmatched. In germline, CDR1 is KGHSH, CDR2 LQKENI. The CDR3 is CASSPGQGKFNEQFF. CDR3 in DNA: TGTGCCAGCTCACCAGGACAGGGAAAGTTCAATGAGCAGTTCTTC.

The gene calls are TRBV19 and TRBJ1-4, with TRBD1 matching over 7 bases. The CDR3 contains 14 residues. V was clipped by 3 bases and J by 4 bases; unmatched bases: 2. Germline V gene sequence: CDR1 LNHDA, CDR2 SQIVND (reference sequence). The CDR3 spells CASSMDRNNEKLFF. Here the CDR3 DNA reads TGTGCCAGTAGTATGGACAGGAATAATGAAAAACTGTTTTTT.

The gene calls are TRBV19 and TRBJ1-1, with a tentative D call TRBD1 (6 bases). This CDR3 has 15 amino acids. Germline lookup yields CDR1 LNHDA and CDR2 SQIVND (reference sequence). The germline V and J ends were trimmed by 5 bases and 0 bases, with 13 bases remaining between them. CDR3 sequence: CASSSRTEMNTEAFF. The CDR3 DNA reads TGTGCCAGTAGTTCCCGGACAGAAATGAACACTGAAGCTTTCTTT.

The chain recombines TRBV7-2 with TRBJ2-7; 8 bases match TRBD2. With 5 bases clipped from V and 6 bases from J, the junction kept 6 bases outside the gene matches. The CDR3 spans 13 residues. Germline CDR1 is SGHTA and CDR2 is FQGNSA. CDR3 amino acids: CASSPLGLAEQYF. CDR3 bases: TGTGCCAGCAGCCCCCTAGGACTAGCCGAGCAGTACTTC. Full variable domain (outside the CDR3, taken from reference TRBV7-2 and TRBJ2-7): GAGVSQSPSNKVTEKGKDVELRCDPISGHTALYWYRQSLGQGLEFLIYFQGNSAPDKSGLPSDRFSAERTGGSVSTLTIQRTQQEDSAVYLCASSPLGLAEQYFGPGTRLTVT.

The rearrangement joins TRBV7-9 to TRBJ2-1; the match to TRBD2 covers 11 bases. The ends lost 3 bases at V and 4 bases at J; junction bases unmatched: 11. The length of the CDR3 is 18 residues. Germline assignment: CDR1 SEHNR and CDR2 FQNEAQ (reference sequence). CDR3: CASSFGLAGGLRYNEQFF. CDR3 coding DNA: TGTGCCAGCAGCTTCGGGCTAGCGGGGGGATTGAGATACAATGAGCAGTTCTTC.

V and J are TRBV5-1 and TRBJ2-3; 14 bases map to TRBD2. The germline CDR1 and CDR2 sequences are SGHRS and YFSETQ. This CDR3 contains 17 residues. Trimming removed 4 bases from V and 2 bases from J; junction bases left unmatched: 6. The CDR3 DNA reads TGCGCCAGCAGCATCGGGACTAGCGGGAGCCCCACAGATACGCAGTATTTT. It codes for CASSIGTSGSPTDTQYF.

The chain recombines TRBV28 with TRBJ1-5; unclear D gene. CDR3 length: 13 amino acids. V shed 5 bases and J shed 5 bases, with 10 bases lying between them. CDR1 is MDHEN and CDR2 is SYDVKM in the germline V gene. The CDR3 sequence: CASSLSSHQPQHF. The CDR3, as DNA: TGTGCCAGCAGTCTCTCTTCCCATCAGCCCCAGCATTTT.

The rearrangement links TRBV19 to TRBJ2-3, with D possibly TRBD2 on 6 matching bases. Trimming left V 5 bases short and J 2 bases short, with 17 bases between. There are 16 residues in the CDR3. Germline V CDR1 and CDR2: LNHDA, SQIVND (reference sequence). In DNA, the CDR3 is TGTGCCAGTAGTTCCCGTTTTAGCGGAAACACAGATACGCAGTATTTT. Its protein is CASSSRFSGNTDTQYF.

The rearrangement uses TRBV7-3 and TRBJ2-3; 16 positions match TRBD2. The CDR3 is made up of 18 amino acids. Trimming cost V 0 bases and J 2 bases; bases outside gene matches: 2. CDR1 SGHTA and CDR2 FQGTGA come from the germline V gene. The CDR3 region has the DNA TGTGCCAGCAGCTTAACGGGACTAGCGGGGGGGTCCACAGATACGCAGTATTTT. It translates to CASSLTGLAGGSTDTQYF.

The chain carries TRBV12-3 or TRBV12-4 and TRBJ1-1; a weak D match, TRBD1 (5 bases). Trimming took off 8 bases at V and 6 bases at J, with 10 bases between the two ends. CDR3 size: 11 residues. The CDR3 coding sequence is TGTGCCAGCCACAGGCAGGCTGAAGCTTTCTTT. Protein product: CASHRQAEAFF.

V is TRBV18 and J is TRBJ2-1; 7 nucleotides agree with TRBD1. The CDR3 contains 14 residues. The germline V gene encodes CDR1 KGHSH and CDR2 LQKENI. Unmatched junction bases numbered 5, after V lost 2 bases and J lost 7 bases. CDR3 sequence reads: CASSPADRVNEQFF. CDR3 DNA sequence: TGTGCCAGCTCACCAGCCGACAGGGTGAATGAGCAGTTCTTC.

The V gene is TRBV7-2, the J gene TRBJ2-2; TRBD2 agrees at 12 bases. Germline trimming cut 5 bases from V and 5 bases from J; bases unmatched to any gene: 6. The CDR3 is 16 amino acids. Germline CDR1 is SGHTA and CDR2 is FQGNSA. This CDR3 reads CASSPRTSGMTGELFF. The DNA of the CDR3 is TGTGCCAGCAGCCCTCGGACTAGCGGGATGACCGGGGAGCTGTTTTTT. The full variable domain, with the rest looked up from reference TRBV7-2 and TRBJ2-2, is GAGVSQSPSNKVTEKGKDVELRCDPISGHTALYWYRQSLGQGLEFLIYFQGNSAPDKSGLPSDRFSAERTGGSVSTLTIQRTQQEDSAVYLCASSPRTSGMTGELFFGEGSRLTVL.

The rearrangement joins TRBV19 to TRBJ2-7, with TRBD2 matching 13 bases. CDR3 length equals 16 residues. The ends lost 6 bases at V and 3 bases at J; junction bases unmatched: 8. Germline V gives CDR1 LNHDA, CDR2 SQIVND (reference sequence). CDR3: CASRATSGGVYYEQYF. In nucleotides, the CDR3 is TGTGCCAGTAGGGCTACTAGCGGGGGGGTCTACTACGAGCAGTACTTC.

The rearrangement uses TRBV28 and TRBJ2-7; 9 bases match TRBD2. The J segment lost 3 bases and the V segment lost 4 bases, leaving 7 bases of the junction unmatched. Looked up from germline, CDR1 is MDHEN and CDR2 is SYDVKM. This CDR3 has 15 amino acids. CDR3 sequence: CASSSIAGVGYEQYF. DNA for the CDR3: TGTGCCAGCAGTTCAATAGCGGGAGTCGGCTACGAGCAGTACTTC. Based on the CDR3 plus reference TRBV28 and TRBJ2-7, the full variable domain is DVKVTQSSRYLVKRTGEKVFLECVQDMDHENMFWYRQDPGLGLRLIYFSYDVKMKEKGDIPEGYSVSREKKERFSLILESASTNQTSMYLCASSSIAGVGYEQYFGPGTRLTVT.

V and J are TRBV5-1 and TRBJ2-3; D gene unclear. CDR1 and CDR2 (germline): SGHRS, YFSETQ. V was cut by 0 bases and J by 1 base, with 9 bases left in between. The CDR3 has 15 residues. The CDR3 bases are TGCGCCAGCAGCTTGGCCCTCGCGGGCACAGATACGCAGTATTTT. It encodes CASSLALAGTDTQYF.